Listed here are 5 T cell receptor beta chains from one sample, sequenced in a study of identical twins. From the 5' RACE reads, TCRdb called clonotypes with MiXCR, one entry per CDR3 protein. The sample contains about 240,000 distinct CDR3 sequences, roughly an eighth of which appear only once. These same records also appear under a second study, on yellow fever vaccine responses in identical twins.

The sequenced material came from memory (CD45RO+) T cells sorted from blood. The receptors stem from a woman aged 18-29 years in good health.

This rearrangement joins TRBV5-1 to TRBJ1-1, with unresolved D. Trimming pared 7 bases from V and 6 bases from J, leaving 19 bases between. Germline loops: CDR1 SGHRS, CDR2 YFSETQ. The CDR3 covers 14 residues. The DNA of the CDR3 is TGCGCCAGCTCATCAAAAGGGATGCCTGCTGAAGCTTTCTTT. It encodes CASSSKGMPAEAFF.

This clonotype occurred a few times. The V call is TRBV3-1, the J call TRBJ2-3; a possible D gene is TRBD1 (6 bases). Per germline, CDR1 LGHDT and CDR2 YNNKEL (reference sequence). The CDR3 is 15 residues long. V was shortened by 4 bases and J by 4 bases, with 15 bases between the two germline ends. CDR3 amino acids: CASSPSQGSSDTQYF. CDR3 in DNA: TGTGCCAGCAGCCCTTCACAGGGATCGTCAGATACGCAGTATTTT.

This clonotype was recorded many times. The chain recombines TRBV4-1 with TRBJ1-1, with TRBD1 identical over 8 bases. The CDR3 is 19 amino acids. CDR1 and CDR2 (germline): MGHRA, YSYEKL. V lost 1 base to trimming and J lost 0 bases; unmatched junction nucleotides: 13. CDR3 nucleotides: TGCGCCAGCAGCCAAGTCACAAGAGGAGGACAGGGCTTGAACACTGAAGCTTTCTTT. This translates into CASSQVTRGGQGLNTEAFF.

V is TRBV5-1 and J is TRBJ2-1; 7 bases map to TRBD1. Per the germline V gene, CDR1 is SGHRS and CDR2 is YFSETQ. V gave up 1 base and J gave up 4 bases; unmatched junction bases: 2. CDR3 length: 14 amino acids. This CDR3 reads CASSLKGAYNEQFF. In DNA form, the CDR3 reads TGCGCCAGCAGCTTGAAGGGGGCATACAATGAGCAGTTCTTC.

This clonotype was seen more than once but under ten times. The chain couples TRBV18 to TRBJ2-7; 8 nucleotides agree with TRBD2. Germline V CDR1 and CDR2: KGHSH, LQKENI. The CDR3 length is 14 residues. With V trimmed by 3 bases and J by 5 bases, 6 bases remained unmatched. CDR3 sequence reads: CASSPLAGIDEQYF. CDR3 bases: TGTGCCAGCTCACCCTTAGCGGGAATCGACGAGCAGTACTTC.